This TCR beta chain comes out of a study of blood T cell repertoires in COVID-19. Measured with immunoSEQ multiplex PCR; TCRdb has only the in-frame clones, and not every one. The data hold roughly 260,000 clones, with around 85% observed a single time. CDR1 and CDR2 (germline): SEHNR, FQNEAQ (reference sequence). The ends were cut back, 3 bases at V and 7 bases at J, with 6 bases in the middle. The CDR3 has 11 residues. Recruits, aged roughly 18 to 90 years, lived in some 25 US areas. Sequenced: PBMCs or T cells enriched from blood (not recorded which). The chain recombines TRBV7-9 with TRBJ1-2, with D hard to call. The receptor comes from a woman aged 50 to 60 who had recovered from COVID-19. The DNA of the CDR3 is TGTGCCAGCAGCTTTGGCGGTGGCTACACCTTC. Translation: CASSFGGGYTF.